Reported below is one T cell receptor beta chain. The CDR3 consists of 16 residues. V trimming: 4 bases; J trimming: 5 bases; junction bases outside the gene matches: 10. Germline V gives CDR1 WSHSY, CDR2 SAAADI. The record originates from a study of cytomegalovirus exposure and HLA in healthy donors. Whole-study context: Early on, a data release was issued that held tens of millions of unique TCRs from HLA-typed donors.

The PCR employed 60 Vbeta primers together with 13 Jbeta primers. Libraries were prepared by immunoSEQ multiplex PCR; TCRdb keeps only in-frame clonotypes and omits some of them. The sample shows about 150,000 clones, and roughly 2% sits with its ten largest clones. Sequencing was carried out using PBMCs. This chain uses TRBV10-2 with TRBJ2-7; 11 nucleotides line up with TRBD2. This receptor was obtained from a man aged 30 to 45 in good health and CMV-seronegative. CDR3 sequence: CASSGLSGRAVNEQYF. For the CDR3, the DNA is TGCGCCAGCAGTGGCCTTAGCGGGAGGGCCGTCAACGAGCAGTACTTC.